These 5 T cell receptor beta chains came from one sample sequenced in a study of response to subunit inactivated influenza vaccine. From the RT-PCR reads, TCRdb called clonotypes with MiXCR, one entry per CDR3 protein. The repertoire consists of over 450,000 distinct CDR3 sequences, with roughly 13% occurring once and the leading ten covering over 10%. The sample here was PBMCs from blood, taken roughly 48 days after vaccination. Receptors were obtained from a man between 50 and 59 years old who received an inactivated influenza vaccine.

This clonotype turned up a few times. V is TRBV6-2 or TRBV6-3 and J is TRBJ2-3; no firm D call. Germline values: CDR1 MNHEY, CDR2 SVGEGT. The germline V and J ends were trimmed by 2 bases and 9 bases, with 18 bases remaining between them. CDR3 size: 15 residues. CDR3 sequence reads: CASSYAQSSSGTQYF. The CDR3 bases are TGTGCCAGCAGTTACGCCCAATCGTCCTCAGGCACGCAGTATTTT.

In this sample, this clonotype turned up a few times. This chain connects TRBV15 to TRBJ1-5; the D gene is possibly TRBD1 (6 bases). The germline V and J ends were trimmed by 3 bases and 5 bases, with 14 bases remaining between them. The CDR3 is 15 residues long. Germline V lookup: CDR1 LNHNV, CDR2 YYDKDF (reference sequence). CDR3 DNA: TGTGCCACCAGCAGGATGATAGGGGGAGATCAGCCCCAGCATTTT. Protein product: CATSRMIGGDQPQHF.

This clonotype was detected only a few times. CDR3 sequence reads: CASSDPGLIASYEQYF. The CDR3 bases are TGTGCCAGCAGCGATCCGGGCCTGATCGCTTCCTACGAGCAGTACTTC. J is TRBJ2-7 and V is TRBV7-9; D remains ambiguous. The CDR3 has 16 residues. CDR1 and CDR2 (germline): SEHNR, FQNEAQ (reference sequence). V lost 5 bases to trimming and J lost 1 base, with 18 bases between them.

J is TRBJ2-1 and V is TRBV20-1, with 7 bases identical to TRBD1. V lost 0 bases, J lost 1 base, and 9 bases stayed unmatched. Looked up from germline, CDR1 is DFQATT and CDR2 is SNEGSKA (reference sequence). This CDR3 has 17 amino acids. CDR3 sequence (DNA): TGCAGTGCTAGAGATTTCCGACAGGGTGTATCCTACAATGAGCAGTTCTTC. Protein sequence: CSARDFRQGVSYNEQFF.

This clonotype was seen at least ten times. The V call is TRBV12-3 or TRBV12-4, the J call TRBJ1-1; TRBD1 agrees at 7 bases. The junction had 6 bases not matched to a gene; V was cut back by 6 bases and J by 2 bases. The CDR3 consists of 14 residues. In DNA, the CDR3 is TGTGCCAGCAGCAAGGGGGACAGAAACACTGAAGCTTTCTTT. It codes for CASSKGDRNTEAFF.